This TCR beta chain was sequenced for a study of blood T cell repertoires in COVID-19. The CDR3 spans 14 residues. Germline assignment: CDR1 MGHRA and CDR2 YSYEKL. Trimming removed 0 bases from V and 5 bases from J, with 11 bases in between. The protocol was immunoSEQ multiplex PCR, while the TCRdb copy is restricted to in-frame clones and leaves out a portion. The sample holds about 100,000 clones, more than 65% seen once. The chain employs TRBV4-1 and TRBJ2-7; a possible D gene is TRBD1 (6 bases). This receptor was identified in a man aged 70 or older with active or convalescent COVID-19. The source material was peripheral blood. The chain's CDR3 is CASSQEGTQNEQYF. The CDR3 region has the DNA TGCGCCAGCAGCCAAGAGGGGACACAAAACGAGCAGTACTTC.